Listed below are T cell receptor beta chains from one sample, sequenced in a study of blood T cell repertoires in COVID-19. Repertoires were generated with immunoSEQ multiplex PCR, while TCRdb's copy carries only in-frame clones and drops some. The sample consists of 500,000 or so clones, 75% to 90% of them appearing once. Source material: PBMCs or T cells enriched from blood (not recorded which). The receptors were gathered from a woman between 18 and 29 years old who had recovered from COVID-19. The conserved cysteine and the conserved F or W are not part of the CDR3 here.

v_call,j_call,cdr3_aa
TRBV6-5,TRBJ2-2,ATQRINGGELF
TRBV5-1,TRBJ2-7,ASSSTGDHEQY
TRBV3-1/TRBV3-2,TRBJ1-2,ASSQDVLGYT
TRBV30,TRBJ1-2,AWGMDRGRQGYT
TRBV15,TRBJ2-7,ATSSPNSYEQY
TRBV7-6,TRBJ1-5,ASSLDGETSQH
TRBV28,TRBJ2-7,ASTTLGGGTSYEQY
TRBV4-1,TRBJ2-2,ASSQVGQIGELF
TRBV2,TRBJ2-1,ASSHGDRENEQF
TRBV5-1,TRBJ2-3,ASSLAADTQY
TRBV7-6,TRBJ2-7,ASSDGQAYEQY
TRBV27,TRBJ1-4,ASSQGQGMYKLF
TRBV12-3/TRBV12-4,TRBJ2-7,ASSPGQPDEQY
TRBV4-1,TRBJ2-1,ASSHVLAGGHNEQF
TRBV5-5,TRBJ2-2,ASSRTGQAGTGELF
TRBV30,TRBJ1-2,AWRQGAGYT
TRBV7-9,TRBJ2-1,ASSSEAGAYNEQF
TRBV5-4,TRBJ2-7,ASRQAGGPSHEQY
TRBV5-8,TRBJ1-5,ASSPVSGQPQH
TRBV7-2,TRBJ2-3,ASSLSSGGANTQY
TRBV7-9,TRBJ1-2,ASSLSGIANYGYT
TRBV20-1,TRBJ2-5,SVGGSETQY
TRBV30,TRBJ1-1,AWTLDRADTEAF
TRBV6-2/TRBV6-3,TRBJ2-4,ASSYGLAGALAKNIQY
TRBV18,TRBJ2-1,ASSQTRSSYNEQF
TRBV20-1,TRBJ1-2,RVPVGYGYT
TRBV19,TRBJ1-5,ASTWGGNQPQH
TRBV30,TRBJ1-5,AWTRGEVNQPQH
TRBV20-1,TRBJ1-2,SASWEGLNYGYT